This T cell receptor beta chain was captured by sequencing in a study of blood T cell repertoires in COVID-19. Study at large: COVID-19 samples from acute and convalescent phases originated in the United States, Italy and Spain. The cDNA or gDNA used as material had been derived from T cells, B-cell-depleted T cells, or PBMCs.

Germline V CDR1 and CDR2: SGHRS, YFSETQ. The CDR3 is 12 amino acids. The V end lost 5 bases, the J end lost 7 bases, and 12 bases lay between the germline ends. Per the study methods: The assay estimated nucleated cells by amplifying reference gene primers. The assay was immunoSEQ multiplex PCR, and TCRdb's table has in-frame clones only and misses some. The V and J calls and clone size are taken from that table; D and trimming were inferred from the DNA. Of approximately 200,000 clones listed, roughly 84% are singletons. The rearrangement uses TRBV5-1 and TRBJ1-1; D is possibly TRBD1 (5 bases). This receptor was obtained from a man between 35 and 55 years old with active or convalescent COVID-19. Sequenced input: peripheral blood. The CDR3 DNA reads as TGCGCCAGCAGTACGCAGGGAGGTGAAGCTTTCTTT. It yields the protein CASSTQGGEAFF.